Below, 11 T cell receptor beta chains from the same sample are listed, as sequenced in a study of Graves' ophthalmopathy and Graves' hyperthyroidism. Researchers took RNA transcripts and amplified TCR beta CDR3 regions from them. First-round RT-PCR employed HTBI primers, with a second-round multiplex PCR after it. One entry per CDR3 protein results from TCRdb running MiXCR on the multiplex PCR reads. This sample has around 1,000,000 distinct CDR3 sequences, with 36% found just once. The sample was peripheral blood or thyroid tissue (not recorded which). The origin of the receptors is an adult man with Graves' hyperthyroidism.

This clonotype was counted at least ten times. The chain employs TRBV2 and TRBJ2-2, with D hard to call. Germline CDR1 SNHLY, CDR2 FYNNEI. V was shortened by 0 bases and J by 5 bases, with 10 bases between the two germline ends. There are 15 residues in the CDR3. The DNA for the CDR3 is TGTGCCAGCAGTGAAGCAGGGATTGGGACCGGGGAGCTGTTTTTT. Residues: CASSEAGIGTGELFF.

As regards this clonotype: A much larger clone sits a single nucleotide away, making a read error possible. V gene TRBV5-4 combines with J gene TRBJ2-5; D remains unclear. The J call may be faulty, since TRBJ2-7 better matches the DNA end. Germline V gene lookup returns CDR1 SGHNT and CDR2 YYREEE (reference sequence). The CDR3 sequence is 14 residues long. In nucleotides, the CDR3 is TGTGCCAGCAACTTGGCGGACCGCTCCTACGAGCAGTACTTC. Amino acids: CASNLADRSYEQYF.

This clonotype was detected ten times or more. V is TRBV7-9 and J is TRBJ1-4, with D unclear. This CDR3 contains 14 residues. The V end lost 5 bases, the J end lost 8 bases, and 15 bases lay between the germline ends. Looked up from germline, CDR1 is SEHNR and CDR2 is FQNEAQ (reference sequence). CDR3 nucleotides: TGTGCCAGCAGCCTCGGGCAGGCGGCCGAAAAACTGTTTTTT. As protein: CASSLGQAAEKLFF.

On this clonotype itself: This may stem from a read error, because a much larger clone lies one nucleotide away. The CDR3 sequence is CATSDSGTAYEQYF. For the CDR3, the DNA is TGTGCCACCAGTGATAGCGGGACGGCCTACGAGCAGTACTTC. The chain combines TRBV10-3 with TRBJ2-7; 8 bases match TRBD2. CDR1 and CDR2 from the germline V gene are ENHRY and SYGVKD. There are 14 residues in the CDR3.

This clonotype was recorded many times. The chain has TRBV29-1 and TRBJ1-3, with 9 bases aligning to TRBD1. Per germline, CDR1 SQVTM and CDR2 ANQGSEA. This CDR3 has 12 residues. J lost 9 bases, V lost 7 bases, and 7 bases had no gene match. In DNA form, the CDR3 reads TGCAGCGCCACAGGGGGCGAAGGCACCATATATTTT. As protein: CSATGGEGTIYF. The full variable domain, in which reference TRBV29-1 and TRBJ1-3 provide the parts outside the CDR3, is SAVISQKPSRDICQRGTSLTIQCQVDSQVTMMFWYRQQPGQSLTLIATANQGSEATYESGFVIDKFPISRPNLTFSTLTVSNMSPEDSSIYLCSATGGEGTIYFGEGSWLTVV.

This clonotype was counted at least ten times. V is TRBV14 and J is TRBJ1-5; D gene unclear. V lost 1 base and J lost 3, with 7 bases in between. This CDR3 spans 14 amino acids. CDR1 is SGHDN, CDR2 FVKESK, per germline. The CDR3 coding sequence is TGTGCCAGCAGCCAAGGGGAAAACAATCAGCCCCAGCATTTT. Protein sequence: CASSQGENNQPQHF.

On this clonotype itself: Here the CDR3 omits its conserved ending phenylalanine or tryptophan, so a read error is the likely source. The DNA is left out, because the CDR3 cannot be placed on it with certainty; the CDR3 is given as TCRdb lists it. V is TRBV29-1 and J is TRBJ1-3. The CDR3 is 9 amino acids long, termini counted. Germline CDR1 SQVTM, CDR2 ANQGSEA. The CDR3 loop reads CSVEGVGYY.

The chain combines TRBV7-9 with TRBJ1-5, with TRBD1 as a possible D gene (6 bases). The length of the CDR3 is 15 residues. With 5 bases removed from V and 7 bases from J, the gap between germline ends came to 18 bases. The V gene's germline CDR1 is SEHNR and CDR2 FQNEAQ (reference sequence). The DNA for the CDR3 is TGTGCCAGCAGCCCCCATGCGGGGGGCTCGCAGCCCCAGCATTTT. Amino acids: CASSPHAGGSQPQHF.

Comments on this clonotype: Compared with germline, one end of the junction differs, possibly owing to a read error. The chain recombines TRBV20-1 with TRBJ2-2, with TRBD2 identical over 7 bases. The germline V gene encodes CDR1 DFQATT and CDR2 SNEGSKA (reference sequence). This CDR3 is 14 amino acids long. The CDR3 coding sequence is TGCAGTGCTAGAGAGTCTAGCGGTACCGGGGGGCTGTTTTTT. As protein: CSARESSGTGGLFF.

Only a few counts were recorded for this clonotype. Mismatch with germline at one junction end may stem from a read error. This CDR3 is CASSHRGHQETQYF. DNA for the CDR3: TGCGCCAGCAGCCACCGGGGTCACCAAGAGACCCAGTACTTC. The rearrangement links TRBV9 to TRBJ2-5; a weak D match, TRBD2 (5 bases). This CDR3 contains 14 residues. Germline V lookup: CDR1 SGDLS, CDR2 YYNGEE.

Comment on this clonotype: Sequence at one end of the junction differs from germline and may be a read error. The chain is built from TRBV9 and TRBJ2-2, with D unresolved. Germline-derived CDR1 and CDR2 are SGDLS and YYNGEE. CDR3 length equals 15 residues. The chain's CDR3 is CANSVGSLGSGELFF. CDR3 sequence (DNA): TGTGCCAACAGCGTAGGCTCTTTGGGATCCGGGGAGCTGTTTTTT. Using reference TRBV9 and TRBJ2-2 for the parts outside the CDR3, the full variable domain is DSGVTQTPKHLITATGQRVTLRCSPRSGDLSVYWYQQSLDQGLQFLIQYYNGEERAKGNILERFSAQQFPDLHSELNLSSLELGDSALYFCANSVGSLGSGELFFGEGSRLTVL.